These T cell receptor beta chains were read from a single sample in a study of regulatory T cells in long-lasting Graves disease. TCRdb passed the multiplex PCR reads through MiXCR, listing each CDR3 protein once. The table shows 530,000 or so distinct CDR3 sequences, with roughly a sixth occurring only once. These data were also reused for a study on T cells in Graves' hyperthyroidism and ophthalmopathy.

The sample here was peripheral blood mononuclear cells (PBMCs), taken at new diagnosis, from a patient treated with antithyroid drugs. The receptors here all came from a young man with Graves disease. CDR3s include the opening cysteine and the closing phenylalanine or tryptophan. The order of the fields is D gene, clone size, J gene, V gene, CDR3 DNA, CDR3 protein. A D gene is named only where the DNA matches it firmly. Not every row has a clone size; where given, it reads once, few, many or a size class.

>NA|many|TRBJ2-3|TRBV10-3
TGTGCCATCAAATCAACGGGCAACGAAGATACGCAGTATTTT
CAIKSTGNEDTQYF
>NA|NA|TRBJ2-2|TRBV19
TGTGCCAGTAGCCCCCAGGGTTGGTACACCGGGGAGCTGTTTTTT
CASSPQGWYTGELFF
>TRBD2|many|TRBJ2-7|TRBV7-2
TGTGCCAGCAGCGACAGGACTAGCTTGGGCGAGCAGTACTTC
CASSDRTSLGEQYF
>NA|few|TRBJ2-2|TRBV5-1
TGCGCCAGCAGCCCGGGCGCGGGCCGGACCGGGGAGCTGTTTTTT
CASSPGAGRTGELFF
>NA|many|TRBJ2-6|TRBV7-8
TGTGCCAGCAGCTTCCTCTCTGGGGCCAACGTCCTGACTTTC
CASSFLSGANVLTF
>TRBD2|few|TRBJ2-5|TRBV19
TGTGCCAGTAGTAACCTAGCGGGAGGCCGGTACCAAGAGACCCAGTACTTC
CASSNLAGGRYQETQYF
>NA|few|TRBJ1-2|TRBV10-3
TGTGCCATCAGGAGGTCAGGGGATAATGGCTACACCTTC
CAIRRSGDNGYTF
>NA|many|TRBJ1-3|TRBV11-2
TGTGCCAGCAGCCCTCAGGGGATCTCTGGAAACACCATATATTTT
CASSPQGISGNTIYF
>TRBD2|few|TRBJ2-1|TRBV28
TGTGCCAGCAGTTTGCCAGCGGGAGTCGCCGATGAGCAGTTCTTC
CASSLPAGVADEQFF
>NA|few|TRBJ2-5|TRBV29-1
TGCAGCGTTGAGAGGGGGGTGGACGAGACCCAGTACTTC
CSVERGVDETQYF
>NA|few|TRBJ2-7|TRBV27
TGTGCCAGCAGTTTAAAACAGCCCTACGAGCAGTACTTC
CASSLKQPYEQYF
>NA|NA|TRBJ2-1|TRBV15
TGTGCCACCAGCAGAATCCGGGACAGGGACCTAGCGGGGGATGAAAATGAGCAGTTCTTC
CATSRIRDRDLAGDENEQFF
>NA|few|TRBJ1-6|TRBV12-3/TRBV12-4
TGTGCCAGCAGGATAGACAGCCTTCTCGGCCCCCTCCACTTT
CASRIDSLLGPLHF
>TRBD2|many|TRBJ2-7|TRBV30
TGTGCCTGGAGCATAGGGACTAGCGGCTACGAGCAGTACTTC
CAWSIGTSGYEQYF
>NA|many|TRBJ1-1|TRBV6-5
TGTGCCAGCAGTTACACACACGACGGGTCTAACACTGAAGCTTTCTTT
CASSYTHDGSNTEAFF
>NA|many|TRBJ2-5|TRBV2
TGTGCCAGCAGTGACAGGGGCCAAGAGACCCAGTACTTC
CASSDRGQETQYF
>NA|few|TRBJ2-3|TRBV6-1
TGTGCCAGCAGTACGACAGGGAGGTCAGATACGCAGTATTTT
CASSTTGRSDTQYF
>NA|many|TRBJ1-1|TRBV12-5
TGTGCTAGTGGTTTGGGGGCTGAAGCTTTCTTT
CASGLGAEAFF
>NA|many|TRBJ2-5|TRBV27
TGTGCCAGCAGTCCTGGGGGTAGCGGAGGTACCCAGTACTTC
CASSPGGSGGTQYF
>NA|many|TRBJ1-1|TRBV6-2/TRBV6-3
TGTGCCAGCAGTTATCCCGGGAACACTGAAGCTTTCTTT
CASSYPGNTEAFF
>TRBD1|NA|TRBJ2-7|TRBV6-5
TGTGCCAGCAGTTTCAACCCCGGACAGGGCTACGAGCAGTACTTC
CASSFNPGQGYEQYF
>NA|few|TRBJ2-1|TRBV5-1
TGCGCCAGCAGCTTGGGGGACAAAGCGTTCTTC
CASSLGDKAFF
>NA|NA|TRBJ2-2|TRBV19
TGTGCCAGTAGTATAGGGGGGCAAGCGACCGGGGAGCTGTTTTTT
CASSIGGQATGELFF
>NA|NA|TRBJ2-1|TRBV27
TGTGCCAGCAGTTTGATCCCCCATCACAATGAGCAGTTCTTC
CASSLIPHHNEQFF
>TRBD2|few|TRBJ2-3|TRBV6-2/TRBV6-3
TGTGCCAGCAGCCAAGGACTAGCGGGAGGGCCGGATACGCAGTATTTT
CASSQGLAGGPDTQYF
>TRBD1|few|TRBJ2-7|TRBV6-1
TGTGCCAGCAGCGCACAGGGGGGCTTAGACGAGCAGTACTTC
CASSAQGGLDEQYF
>TRBD1|few|TRBJ2-5|TRBV20-1
TGCAGTGTTACGTACGGGACAGGGGATAAAGAGGCCCAGTACTTC
CSVTYGTGDKEAQYF